The 29 T cell receptor beta chains presented below share a single source sample, sequenced in a study of T cells in Graves' hyperthyroidism and ophthalmopathy. Amplified regions were TCR beta CDR3 sequences from RNA transcripts. HTBI primers were used for first-round RT-PCR of the TCR CDR3. TCRdb recomputed calls from the multiplex PCR reads with MiXCR, one row per CDR3 protein. Among around 760,000 distinct CDR3 sequences listed, just over 35% were seen once. Sequencing was performed on blood. The receptors come from a woman aged 40 to 50 with Graves' hyperthyroidism.

The rearrangement links TRBV20-1 to TRBJ1-2; D remains unclear. With 6 bases removed from V and 7 bases from J, the gap between germline ends came to 18 bases. The CDR3 covers 13 residues. CDR1 DFQATT and CDR2 SNEGSKA come from the germline V gene (reference sequence). The CDR3: CSATARRLSGYTF. In nucleotides, the CDR3 is TGCAGTGCAACCGCCCGCAGACTCTCTGGCTACACCTTC.

Many counts were recorded for this clonotype. The chain recombines TRBV5-8 with TRBJ1-1; D is unresolved. This CDR3 comprises 12 residues. Germline V gene data show CDR1 as SGHTS and CDR2 as YDEGEE. The V and J ends lost 3 bases and 11 bases respectively, with 14 bases between them. CDR3 loop: CASSSRARVAFF. In DNA form, the CDR3 reads TGTGCCAGCAGCTCGCGCGCACGGGTTGCTTTCTTT.

This clonotype was seen a single time. This sequence joins TRBV29-1 and TRBJ1-1; TRBD1 matches at 8 bases. Per the germline V gene, CDR1 is SQVTM and CDR2 is ANQGSEA. V lost 4 bases, J lost 6 bases, and 7 bases stayed unmatched. CDR3 size: 13 residues. CDR3 sequence reads: CSVATGGISEAFF. The CDR3 DNA reads TGCAGCGTTGCTACAGGGGGTATATCTGAAGCTTTCTTT.

This clonotype was seen a few times. V is TRBV6-5 and J is TRBJ1-1, with 7 bases matching TRBD1. V lost 5 bases and J lost 10; bases outside the gene matches: 4. This CDR3 is built from 11 residues. CDR1 is MNHEY and CDR2 is SVGAGI in the germline V gene. CDR3 sequence (DNA): TGTGCCAGCAGTGCGGGACAGTCAGCTTTCTTT. Amino acids: CASSAGQSAFF.

Notes on this clonotype: In this CDR3 the conserved last residue, phenylalanine or tryptophan, is missing, so a read error is likely. This sequence joins TRBV9 and TRBJ1-6; TRBD1 is a possible D gene (6 bases). Germline V gene data show CDR1 as SGDLS and CDR2 as YYNGEE. The CDR3 is 14 amino acids. Trimming took 0 bases from V and 6 from J, leaving 7 bases between them. The CDR3 region is CASSVGGLNSPLHL. The DNA of the CDR3 is TGTGCCAGCAGCGTAGGGGGGCTTAATTCACCCCTCCACCTT.

V gene TRBV29-1 combines with J gene TRBJ2-1; 9 bases agree with TRBD1. Germline CDR1 and CDR2: SQVTM and ANQGSEA. This CDR3 is built from 16 residues. Unmatched junction bases numbered 10, after V lost 6 bases and J lost 1 base. CDR3 DNA: TGCAGCGTGGACTCCGGGACAGGGCATTCCTACAATGAGCAGTTCTTC. It is translated as CSVDSGTGHSYNEQFF.

CDR3: CASGFNTGELFF. CDR3 DNA sequence: TGTGCCAGCGGGTTTAACACCGGGGAGCTGTTTTTT. This chain connects TRBV27 to TRBJ2-2; D gene unclear. The CDR3 length is 12 residues. In germline, CDR1 is MNHEY, CDR2 SMNVEV (reference sequence). V was clipped by 8 bases and J by 2 bases, with 6 bases between them.

This clonotype has ten or more counts. The chain has TRBV20-1 and TRBJ2-7; D possibly corresponds to TRBD2 (6 bases). Germline values: CDR1 DFQATT, CDR2 SNEGSKA (reference sequence). The CDR3 covers 13 residues. Between the trimmed V and J ends, which lost 3 bases and 6 bases, there was a span of 15 bases. The CDR3 is CSARDTSLGEQYF. CDR3 DNA sequence: TGCAGTGCTAGGGACACTAGCTTGGGCGAGCAGTACTTC.

The rearrangement links TRBV20-1 to TRBJ2-7, with TRBD2 identical over 7 bases. Germline V gene sequence: CDR1 DFQATT, CDR2 SNEGSKA (reference sequence). V lost 0 bases, J lost 3 bases, and 8 bases stayed unmatched. The CDR3 runs to 15 residues. The CDR3 sequence: CSARDKGEGLYEQYF. The CDR3 nucleotides are TGCAGTGCTAGAGATAAAGGGGAGGGCCTCTACGAGCAGTACTTC.

The chain links TRBV9 to TRBJ1-6; D perhaps matches TRBD1 (5 bases). Trimming left V 4 bases short and J 0 bases short, with 11 bases between. Germline V lookup: CDR1 SGDLS, CDR2 YYNGEE. CDR3 size: 16 residues. The CDR3 loop is CASSSGFSSYNSPLHF. CDR3 bases: TGTGCCAGCAGCTCAGGGTTTAGCTCCTATAATTCACCCCTCCACTTT.

With respect to this clonotype: One base away lies a much larger clone, so this may be a sequencing read error. J is TRBJ2-5 and V is TRBV12-3 or TRBV12-4, with 8 bases that match TRBD2. There are 13 residues in the CDR3. CDR3 sequence reads: CANSLAGWEAQYF. CDR3 DNA: TGTGCCAACAGTTTAGCGGGATGGGAGGCCCAGTACTTC.

This chain joins TRBV20-1 and TRBJ2-7; tentatively, D is TRBD2 (6 bases). The CDR3 contains 14 residues. Germline V gene lookup returns CDR1 DFQATT and CDR2 SNEGSKA (reference sequence). The ends were cut back, 4 bases at V and 8 bases at J, with 21 bases in the middle. CDR3 in DNA: TGCAGTGCTAAGGCGGGACCTCCCGGGACGAAGCAGTACTTC. Amino acid sequence: CSAKAGPPGTKQYF.

On this clonotype: Given a much more abundant clone one base away, this may be a read error. The chain is built from TRBV20-1 and TRBJ2-7; D possibly corresponds to TRBD1 (6 bases). CDR1 and CDR2 (germline): DFQATT, SNEGSKA (reference sequence). This CDR3 is built from 13 residues. The CDR3 DNA follows: TGCGGTGCCAGATCTACAGGGACATACGAGCAGTACTTC. It encodes CGARSTGTYEQYF.

J is TRBJ1-5 and V is TRBV10-3; 8 bases fit TRBD1. The CDR3 is 16 amino acids. V shed 5 bases, J shed 2 bases, and the junction held 8 bases outside the gene matches. From germline, CDR1 is ENHRY and CDR2 SYGVKD. This CDR3 is CAISTTGQGGNQPQHF. The CDR3 DNA sequence: TGTGCCATCAGTACAACAGGACAGGGAGGCAATCAGCCCCAGCATTTT.

This clonotype was seen repeatedly, ten times or more. The V call is TRBV10-3, the J call TRBJ2-7; TRBD1 matches at 7 bases. Trimming cost V 1 base and J 4 bases; bases outside gene matches: 4. Germline CDR1 is ENHRY and CDR2 is SYGVKD. This CDR3 comprises 14 residues. The CDR3 DNA reads as TGTGCCATCAGTGAGTTAGACAGGGTTTACGAGCAGTACTTC. Translation: CAISELDRVYEQYF.

This clonotype came up many times. The V call is TRBV12-3 or TRBV12-4, the J call TRBJ1-1, with a weak D call TRBD1 (5 bases). V lost 4 bases and J 1 base, leaving 10 bases between the germline ends. This CDR3 contains 14 residues. The CDR3: CASSSLGTNTEAFF. In DNA form, the CDR3 reads TGTGCCAGCAGTTCCCTAGGGACGAACACTGAAGCTTTCTTT.

The chain combines TRBV6-8 with TRBJ2-7, with unresolved D. The CDR3 loop spans 20 amino acids. Germline V gene data show CDR1 as MNHGY and CDR2 as SAAAGT. Trimming pared 0 bases from V and 6 bases from J, leaving 30 bases between. The CDR3 nucleotides are TGTGCCAGCAGTTACTCGCTTAAGGTGTCCGGTATGCTGTTAGATGGCGAGCAGTACTTC. Encoded protein: CASSYSLKVSGMLLDGEQYF.

The chain recombines TRBV5-1 with TRBJ1-5; TRBD1 matches 8 bases. The V segment lost 7 bases and the J segment 0 bases; nucleotides outside the gene matches: 6. Per germline, CDR1 SGHRS and CDR2 YFSETQ. There are 15 residues in the CDR3. For the CDR3, the DNA is TGCGCCAGCGGCGCAGGGGGCCTTAGCAATCAGCCCCAGCATTTT. It translates to CASGAGGLSNQPQHF.

This rearrangement joins TRBV6-5 to TRBJ1-6, with 7 bases aligning to TRBD1. V shed 6 bases and J 3 bases; nucleotides not matched to a gene: 17. Germline lookup yields CDR1 MNHEY and CDR2 SVGAGI. The CDR3 runs to 19 residues. The CDR3 DNA sequence: TGTGCCAGCAGCCCAGCGGACGGGGACAGAACCTTCTATAATTCACCCCTCCACTTT. It encodes CASSPADGDRTFYNSPLHF.

The chain recombines TRBV13 with TRBJ2-2; D unresolved. CDR3 length: 14 amino acids. Germline-derived CDR1 and CDR2 are PRHDT and FYEKMQ (reference sequence). With 5 bases removed from V and 1 base from J, the gap between germline ends came to 8 bases. CDR3 DNA: TGTGCCAGCAGCCCAAACAGGAACACCGGGGAGCTGTTTTTT. Translating it yields CASSPNRNTGELFF.

This chain links TRBV7-9 with TRBJ2-7; possibly TRBD1 or TRBD2 for D (5 bases each). V shed 3 bases and J shed 0 bases, with 15 bases lying between them. The V gene's germline CDR1 is SEHNR and CDR2 FQNEAQ (reference sequence). This CDR3 contains 16 residues. CDR3 nucleotides: TGTGCCAGCAGCTTGCACGGGGCAGGGAACTCCTACGAGCAGTACTTC. This sequence encodes CASSLHGAGNSYEQYF.

The chain recombines TRBV20-1 with TRBJ2-7; D unresolved. This CDR3 has 12 residues. CDR1 is DFQATT and CDR2 is SNEGSKA in the germline V gene (reference sequence). V was cut by 4 bases and J by 0 bases, with 7 bases left in between. CDR3 nucleotide sequence: TGCAGTGCTACTAAACTCTCCTACGAGCAGTACTTC. Protein sequence: CSATKLSYEQYF.

The J gene is TRBJ1-5, the V gene TRBV28; D is undetermined. V was pared by 3 bases and J by 3 bases, with 9 bases between. The CDR3 has 14 residues. CDR1 and CDR2 (germline): MDHEN, SYDVKM. The CDR3 sequence: CASSFMDHNQPQHF. Here the CDR3 DNA reads TGTGCCAGCAGTTTCATGGACCACAATCAGCCCCAGCATTTT.

This clonotype turned up a few times. The CDR3 loop is CATSRYHSRLGSYYGYTF. CDR3 coding DNA: TGTGCCACCAGCAGATATCACAGCAGGTTGGGCTCCTACTATGGCTACACCTTC. The chain links TRBV15 to TRBJ1-2; no reliable D call. Germline lookup yields CDR1 LNHNV and CDR2 YYDKDF (reference sequence). The CDR3 sequence is 18 residues long. With 2 bases removed from V and 3 bases from J, the gap between germline ends came to 22 bases.

This chain joins TRBV29-1 and TRBJ2-2, with D tentatively TRBD2 (5 bases). This CDR3 is built from 14 residues. V lost 7 bases, J lost 3 bases, and 15 bases lay in between. CDR1 is SQVTM and CDR2 is ANQGSEA in the germline V gene. DNA of the CDR3: TGCAGCGGGAAGAGCTACGGGGACACCGGGGAGCTGTTTTTT. As protein: CSGKSYGDTGELFF.

This clonotype was found a few times. The V call is TRBV20-1, the J call TRBJ1-5, with unresolved D. V shed 5 bases and J shed 3 bases, with 20 bases lying between them. This CDR3 spans 16 amino acids. From germline, CDR1 is DFQATT and CDR2 SNEGSKA (reference sequence). In DNA form, the CDR3 reads TGCAGTGCTCCCGTGAGAGGGAGTAATCCCAATCAGCCCCAGCATTTT. As protein: CSAPVRGSNPNQPQHF.

This clonotype was picked up a small number of times. This could be a read error, since a much larger clone is one nucleotide away. The rearrangement links TRBV7-2 to TRBJ2-2; 8 bases are a match to TRBD1. Germline V gene lookup returns CDR1 SGHTA and CDR2 FQGNSA. The CDR3 spans 15 residues. The junction had 2 bases not matched to a gene; V was cut back by 5 bases and J by 0 bases. The CDR3 DNA reads TGTGCCAGCAGCCGACAGGGGTCGAACACCGGGGAGCTGTTTTTT. Translated, it gives CASSRQGSNTGELFF.

Worth noting for this clonotype: A much larger clone sits a single nucleotide away, making a read error possible. The chain has TRBV12-3 or TRBV12-4 and TRBJ1-2; the D is unclear. The CDR3 runs to 13 residues. The V end was cut by 4 bases, the J end by 4 bases, with 10 bases between. This chain's CDR3 is CASSSGALYGYTF. The CDR3 bases are TGTGCCAGCAGTTCCGGAGCGCTCTATGGCTACACCTTC.

Details on this clonotype: A junction end diverges from the germline sequence, so it may reflect a read error. The genes are TRBV5-5 and TRBJ1-6, with unresolved D. CDR3 length: 16 amino acids. Germline V gene lookup returns CDR1 SGHKS and CDR2 YYEKEE (reference sequence). CDR3 in amino acids: CASSLGIDPSKSPLHF. The CDR3 DNA reads TGCGCCAGCAGCTTGGGAATAGACCCCTCGAAGTCACCCCTCCACTTT. The full variable domain, in which reference TRBV5-5 and TRBJ1-6 provide the parts outside the CDR3, is DAGVTQSPTHLIKTRGQQVTLRCSPISGHKSVSWYQQVLGQGPQFIFQYYEKEERGRGNFPDRFSARQFPNYSSELNVNALLLGDSALYLCASSLGIDPSKSPLHFGNGTRLTVT.